These T cell receptor beta chains were read from a single sample in a study of glioma-infiltrating T cells. MiXCR, run by TCRdb on the multiplex PCR reads, gives a single entry per CDR3 protein. This sample has about 140,000 distinct CDR3 sequences, with roughly two fifths found just once. Material: glioma tissue, nonneoplastic brain tissue, or PBMCs (not recorded which). The receptors stem from a human donor with low-grade glioma or glioblastoma, undergoing nonglioma brain surgery, or in good health (not recorded which). The CDR3 runs from the conserved cysteine through the conserved F or W. The order of the fields is V gene, D gene, clone size, J gene, CDR3 DNA, CDR3 protein. The D gene is left open where the match is weak. Some rows mark clone size as missing; the rest say once, few, many or name a class of expanded clone.

>TRBV27|.|many|TRBJ1-6
TGTGCCAGCAGTTTACGAATGGGAGGCTATAATTCACCCCTCCACTTT
CASSLRMGGYNSPLHF
>TRBV12-3/TRBV12-4|TRBD2|.|TRBJ2-5
TGTGCCAGCAGCTCCGCGGGAGGGAAAGAGACCCAGTACTTC
CASSSAGGKETQYF
>TRBV6-6|.|.|TRBJ1-1
TGTGCCAGCAGTCAGGGGTACAGTGAAGCTTTCTTT
CASSQGYSEAFF
>TRBV6-1|TRBD1|medium-sized|TRBJ2-5
TGTGCCAGCAGTCGCAAACCGGGACAGGGTAGGACCCAGTACTTC
CASSRKPGQGRTQYF
>TRBV7-9|TRBD2|.|TRBJ2-5
TGTGCCAGCAGCTTAGTGGGCGCTAGCGGACAAGAGACCCAGTACTTC
CASSLVGASGQETQYF
>TRBV28|TRBD2|few|TRBJ2-7
TGTGCCAGCAGTCACTCGGGCGGGAGGAGGGAGCAGTACTTC
CASSHSGGRREQYF
>TRBV27|TRBD1|.|TRBJ2-1
TGTGCCAGCAGTTTATCGTTTGAGGGGGCCACGGATGAGCAGTTCTTC
CASSLSFEGATDEQFF
>TRBV10-3|.|many|TRBJ2-3
TGTGCCATCAGTGACGGGGCAGGATCCCGTATGGATACGCAGTATTTT
CAISDGAGSRMDTQYF
>TRBV18|TRBD1|.|TRBJ1-1
TGTGCCAGCTCACTAGGACAGGTGGCGAACACTGAAGCTTTCTTT
CASSLGQVANTEAFF
>TRBV6-5|.|.|TRBJ2-2
TGTGCCAGCAGTGTGGGGGAACCCGGGGAGCTGTTTTTT
CASSVGEPGELFF
>TRBV4-3|.|few|TRBJ1-2
TGCGCCAGCAGCCAAGATGCGGGGGCATCCTATGGCTACACCTTC
CASSQDAGASYGYTF
>TRBV10-2|TRBD1|.|TRBJ1-2
TGCGCCAGCAGTGCGTCCAGGGGGAATGGCTACACCTTC
CASSASRGNGYTF
>TRBV10-3|.|.|TRBJ1-3
TGTGCCATCAGTAAAGAGACAGTCAATTTCGAATTT
CAISKETVNFEF
>TRBV10-3|TRBD2|few|TRBJ2-3
TGTGCCATCAGTGAGGTAGCGGGAGAAACAGATACGCAGTATTTT
CAISEVAGETDTQYF
>TRBV2|TRBD2|.|TRBJ2-1
TGTGCCAGCAAGCGTCTAGCGGTCTACAATGAGCAGTTCTTC
CASKRLAVYNEQFF
>TRBV6-1|.|.|TRBJ1-2
TGTGCCATCAGTGACCCGTCGACAGCTGACTATGGCTACACCTTC
CAISDPSTADYGYTF
>TRBV6-1|TRBD1|few|TRBJ2-7
TGTGCCAGCCGGCCGACAGGGGGCCACGAGCAGTACTTC
CASRPTGGHEQYF
>TRBV5-4|TRBD1|.|TRBJ2-1
TGTGCCAGCAGCCGGGACAGCCCGGGATCGGAGCAGTTCTTC
CASSRDSPGSEQFF
>TRBV10-3|TRBD1|few|TRBJ2-7
TGTGCCGTCGGGACAGACCCTTACGAGCAGTACTTC
CAVGTDPYEQYF
>TRBV19|.|few|TRBJ2-2
TGTGCCAGTAGTGTCGGGACTTTGAACACCGGGGAGCTGTTTTTT
CASSVGTLNTGELFF
>TRBV6-1|.|few|TRBJ2-1
TGTGCCAGCAGTCGGGACTTCTCCTACAATGAGCAGTTCTTC
CASSRDFSYNEQFF
>TRBV27|.|.|TRBJ2-3
TGTGCCAGCAGTGCTACAGGTTCGACCACCACAGATACGCAGTATTTT
CASSATGSTTTDTQYF
>TRBV12-3/TRBV12-4|TRBD1|.|TRBJ2-1
TGTGCCAGCAGCGCCGGGACAGGGTGGATCTTC
CASSAGTGWIF
>TRBV3-1|.|.|TRBJ2-3
TGTGCCAGCAGCCCCCAAGTTCGCAGAGAAAAGGCAGATACGCAGTATTTT
CASSPQVRREKADTQYF
>TRBV6-1|.|few|TRBJ2-1
TGTGCCAGCAGTTTCAGATCCGACAATGAGCAGTTCTTC
CASSFRSDNEQFF
>TRBV15|.|few|TRBJ2-3
TGTGCCACCAGCAGGGCTTATGGCACAGATACGCAGTATTTT
CATSRAYGTDTQYF
>TRBV4-1|TRBD1|.|TRBJ1-6
TGCGCCAGCAGCCAAACAGGGGGCGGTAATTCACCCCTCCACTTT
CASSQTGGGNSPLHF
>TRBV4-1|TRBD2|.|TRBJ2-7
TGCGCCAGCAGCCAAGGCCCTAGCGGGGGGGTCCACGAGCAGTACTTC
CASSQGPSGGVHEQYF
>TRBV7-2|.|.|TRBJ1-5
TGTGCCAGCAGCTTTTCGTACAATCAGCCCCAGCATTTT
CASSFSYNQPQHF
>TRBV27|.|.|TRBJ2-1
TGTGCCAGCAGTTTATCCCCCCCGGGGGACGAGCAGTTCTTC
CASSLSPPGDEQFF
>TRBV6-2/TRBV6-3|.|.|TRBJ1-2
TGTGCCAGCAGCCCCGGCAGAATCCTTAACTATGGCTACACCTTC
CASSPGRILNYGYTF
>TRBV6-2/TRBV6-3|.|.|TRBJ1-5
TGTGCCAGCAGACAAATGGAGGATCAGCCCCAGCATTTT
CASRQMEDQPQHF
>TRBV2|.|.|TRBJ2-5
TGTGCCAGCAGTGAGGGTCACAGCCAAGAGACCCAGTACTTC
CASSEGHSQETQYF
>TRBV27|.|many|TRBJ2-1
TGTGCCAGCAGTTTGGGGGATGAGCAGTTCTTC
CASSLGDEQFF
>TRBV7-2|.|.|TRBJ2-7
TGTGCCAGCAGGAGACTAGACGGGAACGAGCAGTACTTC
CASRRLDGNEQYF
>TRBV4-3|.|.|TRBJ2-3
TGCGCCAGCAGCCGCCTCGGAGACCCAGATACGCAGTATTTT
CASSRLGDPDTQYF
>TRBV28|TRBD2|.|TRBJ2-7
TGTGCCAGCAGCCACGGACTAGCGGGAGCAAAGGAGTACTTC
CASSHGLAGAKEYF
>TRBV6-2/TRBV6-3|TRBD2|few|TRBJ2-3
TGTGCCAGCTTCGGGACTAACGGATCAGATACGCAGTATTTT
CASFGTNGSDTQYF
>TRBV10-3|.|.|TRBJ1-2
TGTGGAACGACGCACACCTCTAACTATGGCTACACCTTC
CGTTHTSNYGYTF
>TRBV7-9|TRBD2|.|TRBJ2-3
TGTGCCAGCAGCTTTCGAGGACTAGCAAGAGATACGCAGTATTTT
CASSFRGLARDTQYF
>TRBV7-9|TRBD2|.|TRBJ2-7
TGTGCCAGCAGCGGCTGGACAGGGACTAGCGGGCCCATCTCCTACGAGCAGTACTTC
CASSGWTGTSGPISYEQYF
>TRBV12-3/TRBV12-4|TRBD1|few|TRBJ2-7
TGTGCCAGCAGTCCGGGACAGGGGTACCACGAGCAGTACTTC
CASSPGQGYHEQYF
>TRBV5-1|.|.|TRBJ1-1
TGCGCCAGCAGCTACGGACGGAATGAAGCTTTCTTT
CASSYGRNEAFF
>TRBV2|TRBD1|.|TRBJ1-1
TGTGCCAGCAGATCTTGGACAGGGAGGAACACTGAAGCTTTCTTT
CASRSWTGRNTEAFF
>TRBV6-2/TRBV6-3|.|few|TRBJ2-7
TGTGCCAGCAGTTACGTAGGGGATCCCGTCAAGCAGTACTTC
CASSYVGDPVKQYF
>TRBV6-2/TRBV6-3|.|.|TRBJ2-4
TGTGCCAGCTCAAGCGGAGGGGGAGGCCCCAAAAACATTCAGTACTTC
CASSSGGGGPKNIQYF
>TRBV20-1|.|once|TRBJ2-7
TGCAGTGCTAGAGATCCCAGCGGAAAGTACGAGCAGTACTTC
CSARDPSGKYEQYF
>TRBV6-2/TRBV6-3|.|few|TRBJ2-7
TGTGCCAGCAGTTGGATAGCCGGTACCTACGAGCAGTACTTC
CASSWIAGTYEQYF
>TRBV29-1|.|.|TRBJ2-5
TGCAGCGTCGGCGACGGCACGACACGGGAGACCCAGTACTTC
CSVGDGTTRETQYF
>TRBV7-9|.|.|TRBJ2-7
TGTGCCAGCAGCCCGAGCGGATCCATCTCCTACGAGCAGTACTTC
CASSPSGSISYEQYF
>TRBV20-1|TRBD1|.|TRBJ2-7
TGCAGTGCTCCAAGGACAGGGACCTGCGAGCAGTACTTC
CSAPRTGTCEQYF
>TRBV4-2|.|.|TRBJ2-5
TGTGCCAGCAGCCGACAGACACAAGAGACCCAGTACTTC
CASSRQTQETQYF
>TRBV6-9|.|.|TRBJ1-2
TGTGCCAGCAGTTCCGCCAGGCTTGGCTACACCTTC
CASSSARLGYTF
>TRBV6-4|TRBD2|.|TRBJ2-1
TGTGCCAGCAGTGTTGGACTAGAACTCAGTGAGCAGTTCTTC
CASSVGLELSEQFF
>TRBV18|.|.|TRBJ1-1
TGTGCCAGCTCCCGGGAGCCGGGGAGGACTGAAGCTTTCTTT
CASSREPGRTEAFF